The TCR beta chain under discussion was sequenced for a study of radiotherapy plus CTLA-4 blockade in lung cancer. Study summary: Of all patients, approximately 17% responded objectively and roughly 31% showed disease control.

Per germline, CDR1 KGHSH and CDR2 LQKENI. Trimming took 4 bases from V and 0 from J, leaving 8 bases between them. The CDR3 spans 14 residues. General study results and limits: It was early blood T cell clone dynamics, with interferon-beta, that reportedly best predicted response. There was expansion of tumor-derived TCR clones in blood after radiotherapy plus ipilimumab.

Assay used: immunoSEQ multiplex PCR; TCRdb lists only in-frame clones, some missing. The sample yields 45,000 to 55,000 clones, roughly 90% seen once. Turning to this clone: Its antigen is unidentified.

Patients with chemo-refractory metastatic non-small-cell lung cancer received focal radiation plus CTLA-4 blockade with ipilimumab. The receptor comes from a human donor with non-small cell lung cancer whose response to radiotherapy plus ipilimumab could not be evaluated. Source: peripheral blood, taken from a patient treated with radiotherapy plus ipilimumab. The chain links TRBV18 to TRBJ2-3, with unresolved D. CDR3 nucleotides: TGTGCCAGCTCACGACTCTCTAGCACAGATACGCAGTATTTT. It encodes CASSRLSSTDTQYF.